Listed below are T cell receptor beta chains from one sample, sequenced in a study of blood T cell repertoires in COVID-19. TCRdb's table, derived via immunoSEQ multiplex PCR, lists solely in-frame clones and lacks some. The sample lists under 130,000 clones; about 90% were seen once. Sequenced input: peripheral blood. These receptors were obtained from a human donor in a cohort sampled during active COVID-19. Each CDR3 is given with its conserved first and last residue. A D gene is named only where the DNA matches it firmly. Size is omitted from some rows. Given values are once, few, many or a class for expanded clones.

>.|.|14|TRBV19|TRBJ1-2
TGTGCCAGTAGAACCCCTGGCGGGAACTATGGCTACACCTTC
CASRTPGGNYGYTF
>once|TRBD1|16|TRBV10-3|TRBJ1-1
TGTGCCACCCGAGCTGGGGACAGCCTTATGAACACTGAAGCTTTCTTT
CATRAGDSLMNTEAFF
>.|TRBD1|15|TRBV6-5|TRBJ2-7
TGTGCCAGCACTACACGGGACAGGCGGAGCTACGAGCAGTACTTC
CASTTRDRRSYEQYF
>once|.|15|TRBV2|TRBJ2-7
TGTGCCTCGACCGAGAGGTCCGGAAACGCCTACGAGCAGTACTTC
CASTERSGNAYEQYF
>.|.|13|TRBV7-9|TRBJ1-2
TGTGCCAGCAGCTACGGGACTAACTATGGCTACACCTTC
CASSYGTNYGYTF
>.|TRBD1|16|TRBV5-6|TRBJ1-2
TGTGCCAGCAGCAGAAGGGACAGGGTATTGGCTTTGGGCTACACCTTC
CASSRRDRVLALGYTF
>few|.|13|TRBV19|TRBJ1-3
TGTGCCAGTAGACACGTCGCCGGAAACACCATATATTTT
CASRHVAGNTIYF
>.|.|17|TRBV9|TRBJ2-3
TGTGCCAGCAGCGTAGTCGGGCTAGCTAGCTTAGCAGATACGCAGTATTTT
CASSVVGLASLADTQYF
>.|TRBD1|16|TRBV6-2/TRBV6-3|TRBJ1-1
TGTGCCAGCAGTTACGTGGGGGGGACAGGGAACACTGAAGCTTTCTTT
CASSYVGGTGNTEAFF
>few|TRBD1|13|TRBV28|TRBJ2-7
TGTGCCAGCAGTCCACCGGACAGGGTCGAGCAGTACTTC
CASSPPDRVEQYF
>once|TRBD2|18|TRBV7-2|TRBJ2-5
TGTGCCAGCAGCTTAGCGGGGGATCTAGCGGCGTACCAAGAGACCCAGTACTTC
CASSLAGDLAAYQETQYF
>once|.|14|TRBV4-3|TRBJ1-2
TGCGCCAGCAGCCAAGAGCTTCAGTGGCTTGGCTACACCTTC
CASSQELQWLGYTF
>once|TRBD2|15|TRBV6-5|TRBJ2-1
TGTGCCAGCAGCCGGCGGGACTATGCATACAATGAGCAGTTCTTC
CASSRRDYAYNEQFF
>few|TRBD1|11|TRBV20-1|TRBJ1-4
TGCAGTGTTAACAGGGGGGAAAAACTGTTTTTT
CSVNRGEKLFF
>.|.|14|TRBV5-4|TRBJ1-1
TGTGCCAGCAGCTTGGACAGTCTTTACACTGAAGCTTTCTTT
CASSLDSLYTEAFF
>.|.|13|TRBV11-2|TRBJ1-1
TGTGCCAGCAGCTTAGATCTGGGTAGGAGAGCTTTCTTT
CASSLDLGRRAFF
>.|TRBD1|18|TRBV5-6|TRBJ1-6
TGTGCCAGCAGCCCCCAGGGACAGGGTGGTTCCTATAATTCACCCCTCCACTTT
CASSPQGQGGSYNSPLHF
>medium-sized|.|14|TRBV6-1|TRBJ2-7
TGTGCCAGCAGTGAAGGGGGAGGTTACTACGAGCAGTACTTC
CASSEGGGYYEQYF
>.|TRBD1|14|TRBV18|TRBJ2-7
TGTGCCAGCTCACCGGGACAGGGAGTAAACGAGCAGTACTTC
CASSPGQGVNEQYF
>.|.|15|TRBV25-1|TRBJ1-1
TGTGCCAGCAGACACGGGGATGGAGGAAGCCATCAAGCTTTCTTT
CASRHGDGGSHQAFF
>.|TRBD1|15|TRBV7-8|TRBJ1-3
TGTGCCAGCAGGCTAGACAGGGGCTCTGGAAACACCATATATTTT
CASRLDRGSGNTIYF
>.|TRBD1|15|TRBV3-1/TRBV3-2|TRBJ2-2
TGTGCCAGCAGCCAAACAACAGGGGGCATCGGGGAGCTGTTTTTT
CASSQTTGGIGELFF
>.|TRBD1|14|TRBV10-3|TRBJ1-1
TGTGCCATCAGATTATCTGACAGGGGGACTGAAGCTTTCTTT
CAIRLSDRGTEAFF
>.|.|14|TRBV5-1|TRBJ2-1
TGCGCCAGCAGCCCCGACGGTCCTAGAGGTGAGCAGTTCTTC
CASSPDGPRGEQFF
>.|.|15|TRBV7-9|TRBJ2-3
TGTGCCAGCAGCTTGTTAGCGGCTAGCACAGATACGCAGTATTTT
CASSLLAASTDTQYF
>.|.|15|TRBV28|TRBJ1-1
TGTGCCAGCAGTCCCCAGACAGCGGGGAACACTGAAGCTTTCTTT
CASSPQTAGNTEAFF
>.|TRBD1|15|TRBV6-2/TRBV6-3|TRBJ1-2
TGTGCCAGCAGTTACTCTCCCAGGACAGGGCTCGGCTACACCTTC
CASSYSPRTGLGYTF
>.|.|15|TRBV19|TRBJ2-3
TGTGCCAGTAGTCCTCGGAGGCAGGCTACAGATACGCAGTATTTT
CASSPRRQATDTQYF
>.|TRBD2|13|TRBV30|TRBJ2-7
TGTGCCTGGAGAGGCGGGGGGGCCTACGAGCAGTACTTC
CAWRGGGAYEQYF
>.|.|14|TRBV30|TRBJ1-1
TGTGCCTGGAGTCGGGAAACGAAAGGTCCCGAAGCTTTCTTT
CAWSRETKGPEAFF
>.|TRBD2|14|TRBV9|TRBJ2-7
TGTGCCAGCAGCGCGGGGGGGAGCTCCTACGAGCAGTACTTC
CASSAGGSSYEQYF
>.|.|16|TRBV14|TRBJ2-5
TGTGCCAGCAGCCAAGCACGCGGCAGGACACAAGAGACCCAGTACTTC
CASSQARGRTQETQYF
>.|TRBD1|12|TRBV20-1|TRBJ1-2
TGCAGTGCTAGTGACAGGGGGTATGGCTACACCTTC
CSASDRGYGYTF
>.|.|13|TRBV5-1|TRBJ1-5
TGCGCCAGCAGCCCGGACAGTAATCAGCCCCAGCATTTT
CASSPDSNQPQHF
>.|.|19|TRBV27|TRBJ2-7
TGTGCCAGCAGTTTATCATTAAGACTGGGGGGAGGTAGCATGTACGAGCAGTACTTC
CASSLSLRLGGGSMYEQYF
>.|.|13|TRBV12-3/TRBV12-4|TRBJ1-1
TGTGCCAGCAGGCTGGGGGCCGGCACTGAAGCTTTCTTT
CASRLGAGTEAFF
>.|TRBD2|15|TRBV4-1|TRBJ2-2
TGCGCCAGCAGCCAAGGTCTAGCGGGGGTTGGGGAGCTGTTTTTT
CASSQGLAGVGELFF
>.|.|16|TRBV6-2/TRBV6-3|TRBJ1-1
TGTGCCAGCAGTTCCCACAGGACAGCCCGGAACACTGAAGCTTTCTTT
CASSSHRTARNTEAFF
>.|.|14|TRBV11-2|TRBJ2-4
TGTGCCAGCAGCTTAGTTCGACAGTATAGCATTCAGTACTTC
CASSLVRQYSIQYF
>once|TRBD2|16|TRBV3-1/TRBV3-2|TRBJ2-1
TGTGCCAGCAGCCAAGATTTAGGTGCGGGAGGCAATGAGCAGTTCTTC
CASSQDLGAGGNEQFF
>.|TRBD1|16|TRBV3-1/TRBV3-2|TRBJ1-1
TGTGCCAGCAGCCAAGACCAGGGGGATATGAACACTGAAGCTTTCTTT
CASSQDQGDMNTEAFF
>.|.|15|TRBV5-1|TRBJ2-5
TGCGCCAGCTGCTCTACGCCTGGGGGCGGTGAGACCCAGTACTTC
CASCSTPGGGETQYF
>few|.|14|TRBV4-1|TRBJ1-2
TGCGCCAGCAGCCAGCACAGGACTAACTATGGCTACACCTTC
CASSQHRTNYGYTF
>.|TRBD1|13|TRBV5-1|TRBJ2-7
TGCGCCAGCAGCCCGGGGACAGCCTACGAGCAGTACTTC
CASSPGTAYEQYF
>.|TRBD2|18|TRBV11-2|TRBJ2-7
TGTGCCAGCAGCTTACAGGGACTAGCGGGAGGGCCCTACGTGGAGCAGTACTTC
CASSLQGLAGGPYVEQYF
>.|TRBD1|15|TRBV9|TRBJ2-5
TGTGCCAGCAGCGCTCGGACAGGGGAGGGGGAGACCCAGTACTTC
CASSARTGEGETQYF
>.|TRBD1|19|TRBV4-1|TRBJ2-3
TGCGCCAGCAGCCTTCGACAGGGGGACTACTTAACTAGCACAGATACGCAGTATTTT
CASSLRQGDYLTSTDTQYF
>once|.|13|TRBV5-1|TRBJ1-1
TGCGCCAGCAGCTTGAAGGGGTACACTGAAGCTTTCTTT
CASSLKGYTEAFF
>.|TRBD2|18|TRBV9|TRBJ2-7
TGTGCCAGCAGCGTAGGGCCACCTTCGTCGGGACTAGCAGGCGAGCAGTACTTC
CASSVGPPSSGLAGEQYF
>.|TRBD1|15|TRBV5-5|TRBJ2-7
TGTGCCACCAAGCAGAATCCAGGGGGCCGCTACGAGCAGTACTTC
CATKQNPGGRYEQYF
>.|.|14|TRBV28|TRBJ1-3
TGTGCCAGCAGTGACAGGTACTCTGGAAACACCATATATTTT
CASSDRYSGNTIYF
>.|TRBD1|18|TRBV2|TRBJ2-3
TGTGCCAGCAGTGTGATCTTGTCGGGACAGGGGCAAGAGGATACGCAGTATTTT
CASSVILSGQGQEDTQYF
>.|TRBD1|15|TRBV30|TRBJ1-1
TGTGCCTGGAGTTTCCCACAGGGGAGGAACACTGAAGCTTTCTTT
CAWSFPQGRNTEAFF
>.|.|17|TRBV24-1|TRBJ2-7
TGTGCCACCAGCAAGGGGGCAACTGGGGGGTACTACGAGGAGCAGTACTTC
CATSKGATGGYYEEQYF
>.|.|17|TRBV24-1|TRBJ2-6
TGTGCCCCACGTCTTGGGCAGGGGCTCCCTGGGGCCAACGTCCTGACTTTC
CAPRLGQGLPGANVLTF
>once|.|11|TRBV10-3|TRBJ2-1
TGTGCCATCAGTGGGGCGAGTGAGCAGTTCTTC
CAISGASEQFF
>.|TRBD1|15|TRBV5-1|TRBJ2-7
TGCGCCAGCAGCCTCAACCCGGGACAGGGCTACGAGCAGTACTTC
CASSLNPGQGYEQYF
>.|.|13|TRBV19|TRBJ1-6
TGTGCCAGTAGTACGGGGGGAAATTCACCCCTCCACTTT
CASSTGGNSPLHF
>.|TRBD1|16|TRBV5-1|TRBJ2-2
TGCGCCAGCAGCCAAGGGACAGGGGCTAACACCGGGGAGCTGTTTTTT
CASSQGTGANTGELFF
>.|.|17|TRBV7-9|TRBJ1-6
TGTGCCAGCAGCTTAGACCTCGGCAGGGTTTACGGTTCACCCCTCCACTTT
CASSLDLGRVYGSPLHF